These 23 T cell receptor beta chains were all obtained from the same sample, sequenced in a study of spatial heterogeneity in lung cancer. MiXCR was run by TCRdb on the 5' RACE reads, yielding one entry per CDR3 protein. The sample yields some 4,100 distinct CDR3 sequences, 24% seen once. The time point is: sample taken at primary tumor resection. Whole RNA came from tumor, nontumor lung or frozen PBMC and was sequenced without being sorted. The source material was PBMCs, sampled at surgery. These receptor sequences come from a female donor with early-stage non-small cell lung cancer.

Details on this clonotype: This beta chain is an unintended read in a library built for alpha chains; its size means little. The chain is built from TRBV20-1 and TRBJ2-3; D gene ambiguous. V was trimmed by 0 bases and J by 4 bases, leaving 8 bases between them. This CDR3 has 13 amino acids. Germline V gene data show CDR1 as DFQATT and CDR2 as SNEGSKA (reference sequence). The DNA for the CDR3 is TGCAGTGCTAGAGATTATCCGTCAGATACGCAGTATTTT. This gives the protein CSARDYPSDTQYF.

This clonotype occurred a few times. Because this beta chain is a stray read in a library intended to capture alpha chains, its abundance should not be given much weight. The rearrangement uses TRBV5-6 and TRBJ2-7, with D possibly being TRBD2 (6 bases). Germline V gives CDR1 SGHDT, CDR2 YYEEEE. V lost 4 bases to trimming and J lost 12 bases, with 20 bases between them. CDR3 length: 13 amino acids. The CDR3, as DNA: TGTGCCAGCAGCGGGGGGAACTCACCTTCCCGGTACTTC. Translating it yields CASSGGNSPSRYF.

Of note for this clonotype: For a library built for alpha chains, this beta chain is a stray read; little rests on its size. V is TRBV7-2 and J is TRBJ2-5, with D unresolved. V dropped 5 bases and J dropped 1 base, with 5 bases sitting between them. This CDR3 has 12 amino acids. CDR1 is SGHTA, CDR2 FQGNSA, per germline. The CDR3 protein is CASSVAQETQYF. In DNA, the CDR3 is TGTGCCAGCAGCGTTGCCCAAGAGACCCAGTACTTC. Full variable domain (missing parts from reference TRBV7-2 and TRBJ2-5): GAGVSQSPSNKVTEKGKDVELRCDPISGHTALYWYRQSLGQGLEFLIYFQGNSAPDKSGLPSDRFSAERTGGSVSTLTIQRTQQEDSAVYLCASSVAQETQYFGPGTRLLVL.

This clonotype was found a few times. The size of this beta chain means little, since it is a stray read in a library made for alpha chains. The chain uses TRBV5-1 and TRBJ2-3; D gene unclear. The germline V gene has CDR1 SGHRS and CDR2 YFSETQ. The CDR3 loop spans 17 amino acids. The V gene lost 0 bases and the J gene lost 12 bases, with 26 bases spanning the gap. The CDR3 is CASSLDFGWVRPTVQYF. DNA of the CDR3: TGCGCCAGCAGCTTGGATTTCGGGTGGGTAAGACCGACGGTTCAGTATTTT.

For this clonotype: Being off target in a library aimed at alpha chains, this beta chain has a size of little meaning. V and J are TRBV2 and TRBJ1-2; the match to TRBD1 covers 8 bases. This CDR3 region has 14 residues. Germline-derived CDR1 and CDR2 are SNHLY and FYNNEI. Germline trimming cut 9 bases from V and 4 bases from J; bases unmatched to any gene: 10. CDR3: CASATRTGFYGYTF. DNA of the CDR3: TGTGCCAGTGCAACTCGGACAGGGTTCTATGGCTACACCTTC. Based on the CDR3 plus reference TRBV2 and TRBJ1-2, the full variable domain is EPEVTQTPSHQVTQMGQEVILRCVPISNHLYFYWYRQILGQKVEFLVSFYNNEISEKSEIFDDQFSVERPDGSNFTLKIRSTKLEDSAMYFCASATRTGFYGYTFGSGTRLTVV.

Sample share makes this clonotype medium-sized. For a library built for alpha chains, this beta chain is a stray read; little rests on its size. CDR3: CAWSRGRTGAGANVLTF. The CDR3, as DNA: TGTGCCTGGAGCCGAGGGCGGACAGGGGCTGGGGCCAACGTCCTGACTTTC. The chain couples TRBV30 to TRBJ2-6; 9 positions match TRBD1. Germline assignment: CDR1 GTSNPN and CDR2 SVGIG (reference sequence). V lost 3 bases, J lost 2 bases, and 8 bases stayed unmatched. This CDR3 spans 17 amino acids.

This clonotype ranks as medium-sized (0.01 to 0.1%). With the library built for alpha chains, this beta chain is off target and its frequency is not meaningful. The gene calls are TRBV7-2 and TRBJ2-7, with a weak D call TRBD2 (5 bases). The CDR3 totals 15 residues. Germline values: CDR1 SGHTA, CDR2 FQGNSA. Trimming pared 1 base from V and 6 bases from J, leaving 16 bases between. Here the CDR3 reads CASSLGSGTLVEQYF. CDR3 coding DNA: TGTGCCAGCAGCTTAGGCAGCGGAACCCTTGTCGAGCAGTACTTC.

About this clonotype itself: With the library built for alpha chains, this beta chain is off target and its frequency is not meaningful. The J gene is TRBJ2-7, the V gene TRBV7-2; D call uncertain. Trimming removed 1 base at V and 5 bases at J, with 9 bases between. CDR3 length: 13 residues. Germline V gene lookup returns CDR1 SGHTA and CDR2 FQGNSA. The CDR3 reads CASSLERLHEQYF. DNA of the CDR3: TGTGCCAGCAGCTTAGAGAGGCTCCACGAGCAGTACTTC.

Relative to its sample, this clonotype is medium-sized. The size of this beta chain means little, since it is a stray read in a library made for alpha chains. The rearrangement links TRBV6-5 to TRBJ2-7; tentative D call: TRBD2 (5 bases). The CDR3 loop spans 14 amino acids. V lost 6 bases and J 4 bases, leaving 16 bases between the germline ends. From germline, CDR1 is MNHEY and CDR2 SVGAGI. The CDR3 loop reads CASRWELSSYEQYF. The CDR3 nucleotides are TGTGCCAGCAGGTGGGAGTTAAGCTCTTACGAGCAGTACTTC.

This clonotype was observed a handful of times. Since the library was made to target alpha chains, this beta chain is a stray read and its abundance is not meaningful. The chain has TRBV12-5 and TRBJ2-1, with a tentative D call TRBD1 (6 bases). This CDR3 has 14 residues. V lost 0 bases and J lost 12, with 15 bases in between. From germline, CDR1 is LGHNT and CDR2 FRNRAP. The CDR3 region is CASGLVPNREMQFF. The CDR3 region has the DNA TGTGCTAGTGGTTTGGTACCGAACAGGGAGATGCAGTTCTTC.

This clonotype showed up just a few times. The size of this beta chain means little, since it is a stray read in a library made for alpha chains. This chain joins TRBV27 and TRBJ2-1; D is ambiguous. Germline V gene data show CDR1 as MNHEY and CDR2 as SMNVEV (reference sequence). Trimming removed 5 bases at V and 4 bases at J, with 6 bases between. The CDR3 consists of 12 residues. This CDR3 reads CASSAVYNEQFF. DNA for the CDR3: TGTGCCAGCAGTGCGGTTTACAATGAGCAGTTCTTC.

Comment on this clonotype: In a library made to pick up alpha chains, this beta chain is a stray read with a size that means little. The gene calls are TRBV5-4 and TRBJ2-7; 10 bases align to TRBD2. The J segment lost 1 base and the V segment lost 0 bases, leaving 4 bases of the junction unmatched. Germline V gene lookup returns CDR1 SGHNT and CDR2 YYREEE (reference sequence). The CDR3 spans 16 residues. The chain's CDR3 is CASSLGTSGGSYEQYF. As DNA, the CDR3 is TGTGCCAGCAGCTTGGGGACTAGCGGAGGGTCCTACGAGCAGTACTTC.

A word on this clonotype: This beta chain was picked up by a library intended for alpha chains and is off target, so its count carries little meaning. The gene calls are TRBV6-5 and TRBJ2-4; TRBD2 is a possible D gene (6 bases). V gave up 6 bases and J gave up 0 bases, with 12 bases separating them. The CDR3 spans 15 residues. Germline V gene lookup returns CDR1 MNHEY and CDR2 SVGAGI. The CDR3 region has the DNA TGTGCCAGCAGCTCCCCGCGGGAAGCCAAAAACATTCAGTACTTC. Amino acids: CASSSPREAKNIQYF.

This clonotype was detected a few times. This beta chain slipped into a library made for alpha chains as a stray read, so its size is not meaningful. The V and J genes are TRBV11-2 and TRBJ1-2; unclear D gene. This CDR3 is 13 amino acids long. Germline V gene sequence: CDR1 SGHAT, CDR2 FQNNGV. The V end lost 3 bases, the J end lost 4 bases, and 9 bases lay between the germline ends. The CDR3 region is CASSFSLLYGYTF. The CDR3 DNA follows: TGTGCCAGCAGCTTTTCCCTACTCTATGGCTACACCTTC.

This clonotype was counted once. This beta chain slipped into a library made for alpha chains as a stray read, so its size is not meaningful. The chain recombines TRBV19 with TRBJ2-1; 10 bases are a match to TRBD1. The CDR3 consists of 16 residues. Trimming cost V 6 bases and J 7 bases; bases outside gene matches: 12. The germline V gene encodes CDR1 LNHDA and CDR2 SQIVND (reference sequence). CDR3 protein: CASRRAGTGVDNEQFF. The CDR3 bases are TGTGCCAGTAGGAGAGCCGGGACAGGGGTCGATAATGAGCAGTTCTTC.

In its sample, this clonotype ranks as medium-sized (0.01 to 0.1%). This beta chain came through as a stray read in a library set up for alpha chains, and its size says little. V is TRBV7-9 and J is TRBJ2-1; 9 bases line up with TRBD2. There are 15 residues in the CDR3. J lost 5 bases, V lost 5 bases, and 7 bases had no gene match. CDR1 is SEHNR and CDR2 is FQNEAQ in the germline V gene (reference sequence). CDR3 nucleotides: TGTGCCAGCAGCCCCGGACTAGCGAGGAACAATGAGCAGTTCTTC. Protein sequence: CASSPGLARNNEQFF.

With regard to this clonotype: The library was prepared for alpha chains; this beta chain is a stray read, so its frequency means little. V usage is TRBV19 and J usage is TRBJ2-7; possibly TRBD1 for D (6 bases). V lost 4 bases to trimming and J lost 3 bases, with 16 bases between them. The CDR3 runs 15 residues. Germline lookup yields CDR1 LNHDA and CDR2 SQIVND (reference sequence). The chain's CDR3 is CASSTIGQKGYEQYF. DNA for the CDR3: TGTGCCAGTAGTACCATAGGACAGAAAGGCTACGAGCAGTACTTC.

This clonotype qualifies as medium-sized. Little can be read into the size of this beta chain, an off-target read in a library designed for alpha chains. V and J are TRBV7-8 and TRBJ2-7, with D possibly TRBD2 on 7 matching bases. The ends were cut back, 3 bases at V and 7 bases at J, with 22 bases in the middle. The CDR3 runs to 16 residues. Germline V gives CDR1 SGHVS, CDR2 FQNEAQ. CDR3 sequence (DNA): TGTGCCAGCAGCTTCAACACCGGACAGCGGCGGGAGGAGCAGTACTTC. It is translated as CASSFNTGQRREEQYF.

This clonotype is medium-sized within its sample. The library was prepared for alpha chains; this beta chain is a stray read, so its frequency means little. V gene TRBV7-9 combines with J gene TRBJ2-3, with D hard to call. CDR1 is SEHNR, CDR2 FQNEAQ, per germline (reference sequence). This CDR3 has 13 amino acids. V gave up 3 bases and J gave up 4 bases, with 8 bases separating them. CDR3 nucleotide sequence: TGTGCCAGCAGCTTGGGGTGGTCAGATACGCAGTATTTT. As protein: CASSLGWSDTQYF. Drawing the rest from reference TRBV7-9 and TRBJ2-3, the complete variable domain is DTGVSQNPRHKITKRGQNVTFRCDPISEHNRLYWYRQTLGQGPEFLTYFQNEAQLEKSRLLSDRFSAERPKGSFSTLEIQRTEQGDSAMYLCASSLGWSDTQYFGPGTRLTVL.

A few counts support this clonotype. This beta chain slipped into a library made for alpha chains as a stray read, so its size is not meaningful. The chain uses TRBV10-3 and TRBJ2-5; 9 bases line up with TRBD1. Germline trimming cut 2 bases from V and 5 bases from J; bases unmatched to any gene: 12. Germline CDR1 reads ENHRY; CDR2 reads SYGVKD. The CDR3 extends over 17 amino acids. In nucleotides, the CDR3 is TGTGCCATCAGTGAGCCATTACTGACAGGGGGGTCTGAGACCCAGTACTTC. Translation: CAISEPLLTGGSETQYF.

About this clonotype: Found in a library prepared for alpha chains, this beta chain is an off-target read, and its abundance has little meaning. The chain recombines TRBV28 with TRBJ2-4; no definite D call. Germline V gives CDR1 MDHEN, CDR2 SYDVKM. V was pared by 2 bases and J by 7 bases, with 9 bases between. CDR3 length: 13 residues. CDR3 nucleotides: TGTGCCAGCAGTTTAGAATGGCAGAACATTCAGTACTTC. Translating gives CASSLEWQNIQYF.

A word on this clonotype: The library was prepared for alpha chains; this beta chain is a stray read, so its frequency means little. V usage is TRBV6-5 and J usage is TRBJ2-3, with D maybe TRBD2 (7 bases). This CDR3 spans 18 amino acids. Trimming took 5 bases from V and 0 from J, leaving 21 bases between them. CDR1 and CDR2 (germline): MNHEY, SVGAGI. The CDR3 sequence: CASSTLALGGHSTDTQYF. CDR3 nucleotide sequence: TGTGCCAGCAGTACACTAGCGCTGGGGGGGCATAGCACAGATACGCAGTATTTT.

This clonotype is termed medium-sized. This beta chain is an off-target read within a library intended for alpha chains, so its frequency means little. The rearrangement joins TRBV7-9 to TRBJ2-1; TRBD2 agrees at 8 bases. Germline V gene sequence: CDR1 SEHNR, CDR2 FQNEAQ (reference sequence). The CDR3 is 15 amino acids. V shed 2 bases and J 6 bases; nucleotides not matched to a gene: 6. The CDR3 DNA follows: TGTGCCAGCAGCTTACTAGCGGGCGTAGGCAATGAGCAGTTCTTC. Translating gives CASSLLAGVGNEQFF.